This is a list of T cell receptor beta chains from one sample in a study of cytomegalovirus exposure and HLA in healthy donors. Clones were sequenced by immunoSEQ multiplex PCR, and TCRdb holds only the in-frame ones, with some missing. The sample records tens of thousands of clones, roughly 86% being singletons. The sequencing input was PBMCs. These receptor sequences come from a woman younger than 35 in good health and CMV-seropositive. CDR3s include the opening cysteine and the closing phenylalanine or tryptophan. D genes are given only for firm matches. Rows give clone size only sometimes, using once, few, many, or a class for an expanded clone.

TRBJ2-7,TRBD2,TRBV28,-,TGTGCCAGCAGTGACCCGGGACTAGCCTACGAGCAGTACTTC,CASSDPGLAYEQYF
TRBJ2-3,-,TRBV6-4,-,TGTGCCAGCCCACACCATAGCACAGATACGCAGTATTTT,CASPHHSTDTQYF
TRBJ1-2,-,TRBV4-2,-,TGTGCCAGCAGCCAAGATGCGGGGGGATCCGATAACTATGGCTACACCTTC,CASSQDAGGSDNYGYTF
TRBJ2-1,-,TRBV2,-,TGTGCCAGCAGTGAACTAGACAGTTCTAGGGGCAATGAGCAGTTCTTC,CASSELDSSRGNEQFF
TRBJ2-7,TRBD1,TRBV2,-,TGTGCCAGCGGAGACAGGGTAATCTACGAGCAGTACTTC,CASGDRVIYEQYF
TRBJ2-3,-,TRBV19,-,TGTGCCAGTAGATCAAATAGCGGAAGCACAGATACGCAGTATTTT,CASRSNSGSTDTQYF
TRBJ2-5,-,TRBV5-6,-,TGTGCCAGCAGCGAGGAGGGTAGGGACCCAAAAGCGACCCAGTACTTC,CASSEEGRDPKATQYF
TRBJ1-2,TRBD1,TRBV25-1,-,TGTGCCAGCAATGCGGACAGGGGGCGCGACGGCTATGGCTACACCTTC,CASNADRGRDGYGYTF
TRBJ2-3,-,TRBV13,-,TGTGCCAGCAGCCTAACAGGGCCCGATGGGGATACGCAGTATTTT,CASSLTGPDGDTQYF
TRBJ1-2,TRBD1,TRBV5-1,-,TGCGCCAGCAGCTCGGGACAGCTAAACTATGGCTACACCTTC,CASSSGQLNYGYTF
TRBJ1-5,-,TRBV5-1,-,TGCGCCAGCAGCTTGGATGGGTCGGGTCAGCCCCAGCATTTT,CASSLDGSGQPQHF
TRBJ2-3,TRBD1,TRBV4-2,-,TGTGCCAGCAGCCTCCCTGGCACAGGGGAACCAGATACGCAGTATTTT,CASSLPGTGEPDTQYF
TRBJ2-3,-,TRBV2,-,TGTGCCAGCAGTGACCCAGGAGGCCCCACAGATACGCAGTATTTT,CASSDPGGPTDTQYF
TRBJ1-2,TRBD1,TRBV10-3,-,TGTGCCACCCGACAGGGGGCTAACTATGGCTACACCTTC,CATRQGANYGYTF
TRBJ1-6,-,TRBV5-6,-,TGTGCCAGCAGCTTGGGAGGATCACCCCTCCACTTT,CASSLGGSPLHF
TRBJ1-3,-,TRBV13,-,TGTGCCAGCAGTCTACGTGGGAGCTCTGGAAACACCATATATTTT,CASSLRGSSGNTIYF
TRBJ1-1,-,TRBV2,-,TGTGCCAGCAGTGGTACGGAGGACGGACCGAACACTGAAGCTTTCTTT,CASSGTEDGPNTEAFF
TRBJ2-1,TRBD2,TRBV6-6,-,TGTGCCAGCAGTCCACGACTAGCGGGAGGCAATGAGCAGTTCTTC,CASSPRLAGGNEQFF
TRBJ2-3,-,TRBV5-1,-,TGCGCCAGCAGCTTCGGCCCGGAGGGTGCAGATACGCAGTATTTT,CASSFGPEGADTQYF
TRBJ2-7,-,TRBV25-1,few,TGTGCCAGCAGTGAATCAAAGGGCAGGGGCTCCTACGAGCAGTACTTC,CASSESKGRGSYEQYF
TRBJ2-3,TRBD2,TRBV6-4,-,TGTGCCAGCAGTGAAACGGCGGGGGGGGCAGATACGCAGTATTTT,CASSETAGGADTQYF
TRBJ1-5,-,TRBV6-5,-,TGTGCCAGCAGTGTCCGGGGGGGTAGCAATCAGCCCCAGCATTTT,CASSVRGGSNQPQHF
TRBJ2-2,-,TRBV2,-,TGTGCCAGCAGATCCCCAGCGGCCGGGGAGCTGTTTTTT,CASRSPAAGELFF
TRBJ2-1,TRBD2,TRBV6-4,few,TGTGCCAGCAGTGAGGTCAGCGGGGGGAAAGATGAGCAGTTCTTC,CASSEVSGGKDEQFF
TRBJ1-4,TRBD1,TRBV28,-,TGTGCCAGCAGTGATGGACAGGGGGCGGGTGAAAAACTGTTTTTT,CASSDGQGAGEKLFF
TRBJ2-3,TRBD1,TRBV19,-,TGTGCCAGTAGTGGGGGACAGGGAGTCTCAGATACGCAGTATTTT,CASSGGQGVSDTQYF
TRBJ1-5,-,TRBV28,-,TGTGCCAGCAGTTTACCTGCCGCTGGCAGAACCAATCAGCCCCAGCATTTT,CASSLPAAGRTNQPQHF
TRBJ1-1,-,TRBV29-1,once,TGCAGCGTTGAAGACTGGACAGATAATGAAGCTTTCTTT,CSVEDWTDNEAFF
TRBJ1-2,-,TRBV6-5,-,TGTGCCAGCAGGGTAGGACAGAGCTATGGCTACACCTTC,CASRVGQSYGYTF
TRBJ2-1,TRBD1,TRBV25-1,-,TGTGCCAGCAGTGTTAGACAGGGTGCGAGGATTTCCTACAATGAGCAGTTCTTC,CASSVRQGARISYNEQFF
TRBJ1-1,-,TRBV5-1,-,TGCGCCAGCAGCTTGTTCCGGAACACTGAAGCTTTCTTT,CASSLFRNTEAFF
TRBJ1-4,-,TRBV25-1,-,TGTGCCAGCAGTGAATGGGGAGCAGTTGCAACTAATGAAAAACTGTTTTTT,CASSEWGAVATNEKLFF
TRBJ2-7,TRBD2,TRBV7-7,-,TGTGCTAGCAGCTTAGGAGCGGGGCCCACCTACGAGCAGTACTTC,CASSLGAGPTYEQYF
TRBJ2-5,-,TRBV7-7,-,TGTGCTAGCAGCTCACAAGACACTCAAGAGACCCAGTACTTC,CASSSQDTQETQYF
TRBJ2-5,-,TRBV5-1,-,TGCGCCAGCAGCTCCAACCCGGACAGTTACCAAGAGACCCAGTACTTC,CASSSNPDSYQETQYF
TRBJ2-7,TRBD2,TRBV18,-,TGTGCCAGCTCACCAAGGGAGGGCCGCTACGAGCAGTACTTC,CASSPREGRYEQYF
TRBJ2-1,TRBD2,TRBV6-5,-,TGTGCCAGCAGTTCCTGGGCGGGGGGTAAGTTCTTC,CASSSWAGGKFF
TRBJ1-2,TRBD1,TRBV5-1,-,TGCGCCAGCAGCTTGGCGGACAGGGTTACCTATGGCTACACCTTC,CASSLADRVTYGYTF
TRBJ2-1,-,TRBV29-1,-,TGCAGCGTTGGACGTAGACAGGCATACAATGAGCAGTTCTTC,CSVGRRQAYNEQFF
TRBJ2-7,-,TRBV18,-,TGTGCCAGCTCAAATCAGGGGTTCGAGCAGTACTTC,CASSNQGFEQYF
TRBJ2-2,TRBD2,TRBV30,few,TGTGCCTGGAATGCAGGACTAGGCGACACCGGGGAGCTGTTTTTT,CAWNAGLGDTGELFF
TRBJ2-1,-,TRBV27,-,TGTGCCAGCAGTCCCGGGGTAAGCTCCTACAATGAGCAGTTCTTC,CASSPGVSSYNEQFF
TRBJ2-1,TRBD2,TRBV5-1,-,TGCGCCAGCAGCTTGGTCTTCCGGGGGGGCTCCTACAATGAGCAGTTCTTC,CASSLVFRGGSYNEQFF
TRBJ2-1,TRBD1,TRBV9,-,TGTGCCAGCAGCGACCGGGACAGGGACAATGAGCAGTTCTTC,CASSDRDRDNEQFF
TRBJ2-5,TRBD2,TRBV4-2,-,TGTGCCAGCAGCCCGAGGGCGGGCCGGGGGGTAGAGACCCAGTACTTC,CASSPRAGRGVETQYF
TRBJ2-5,TRBD2,TRBV6-5,-,TGTGCCAGCAGTTATTGGCGGGGGGTAGAAGAGACCCAGTACTTC,CASSYWRGVEETQYF
TRBJ2-3,-,TRBV6-4,-,TGTGCCAGCAGTGGGGAGGGCGGGGGCGCAGATACGCAGTATTTT,CASSGEGGGADTQYF
TRBJ2-3,TRBD2,TRBV6-5,once,TGTGCCAGCAGCCTCCTCTCGGGGGGGGTAGATACGCAGTATTTT,CASSLLSGGVDTQYF
TRBJ2-3,TRBD2,TRBV4-2,-,TGTGCCAGCAGCCAAGATAGGGCTAGCGGGGGACAAGATACGCAGTATTTT,CASSQDRASGGQDTQYF
TRBJ2-5,-,TRBV7-8,-,TGTAAAGTAGGCGGTGAAGAGACCCAGTACTTC,CKVGGEETQYF
TRBJ2-2,-,TRBV5-4,-,TGTGCCAGCAGCACTATCACCGGGGAGCTGTTTTTT,CASSTITGELFF
TRBJ1-1,TRBD1,TRBV2,-,TGTGCCAGCAGTGTAAATCCGGTGACAGGGGAAATGGTCACTGAAGCTTTCTTT,CASSVNPVTGEMVTEAFF
TRBJ1-1,-,TRBV2,few,TGTGCCAGCAGAGGACAGTTAATGAACACTGAAGCTTTCTTT,CASRGQLMNTEAFF
TRBJ2-2,TRBD2,TRBV9,-,TGTGCCAGCAGCGGAAGACGGGGGGGTCTTTACACCGGGGAGCTGTTTTTT,CASSGRRGGLYTGELFF